The T cell receptor beta chain described here comes from a study of blood T cell repertoires in COVID-19. Participants were aged roughly 18 to 100 years from roughly 25 US areas. Recovery meant two consecutive negative NP/OP PCR tests, professional clearance, or resolved symptoms. Germline assignment: CDR1 MNHEY and CDR2 SVGAGI. The CDR3 runs 16 residues. V was shortened by 4 bases and J by 1 base, with 15 bases between the two germline ends. Data came from immunoSEQ multiplex PCR; TCRdb stores just in-frame clones and leaves some out. The table has about 460,000 clones, roughly nine tenths seen once.

This TCR derives from a woman aged 60 to 75 who had recovered from COVID-19. The chain carries TRBV6-5 and TRBJ2-3, with D possibly matching TRBD1 (6 bases). The sample was PBMCs or T cells enriched from blood (not recorded which). Here the CDR3 DNA reads TGTGCCAGCAGTTTAACCGGGACAAGGGGCACAGATACGCAGTATTTT. It codes for CASSLTGTRGTDTQYF.